The 2 T cell receptor beta chains given below trace back to one sample, sequenced in a study of molecular identifiers for immune sequencing clone quantification. Each CDR3 protein gets one entry after TCRdb re-called the PCR reads with MiXCR. The repertoire has more than 450,000 distinct CDR3 sequences, 20% to 25% of them found once; the top ten carry about 0.78%. Sequenced material: naive CD8+ T cells from blood, with Jurkat cell RNA spiked in. The subset was: FACS-sorted CD8+CD4-CCR7+CD45RA+ naive T cells. Every receptor here comes from a human donor in good health. Some libraries in this study had Jurkat cell RNA spiked in.

This clonotype has at least ten counts. V and J are TRBV7-9 and TRBJ1-4, with no clear D. The CDR3 extends over 14 amino acids. The V end was cut by 5 bases, the J end by 6 bases, with 13 bases between. The germline V gene has CDR1 SEHNR and CDR2 FQNEAQ (reference sequence). CDR3 in DNA: TGTGCCAGCAGCCATATATTCCAAGATGAAAAACTGTTTTTT. This sequence encodes CASSHIFQDEKLFF. The complete variable domain, with remaining parts taken from reference TRBV7-9 and TRBJ1-4, reads DTGVSQNPRHKITKRGQNVTFRCDPISEHNRLYWYRQTLGQGPEFLTYFQNEAQLEKSRLLSDRFSAERPKGSFSTLEIQRTEQGDSAMYLCASSHIFQDEKLFFGSGTQLSVL.

This sequence joins TRBV11-2 and TRBJ1-1, with D maybe TRBD1 (5 bases). The CDR3 totals 13 residues. Trimming pared 6 bases from V and 1 base from J, leaving 9 bases between. The germline V gene has CDR1 SGHAT and CDR2 FQNNGV. The CDR3 here is CASRQTENTEAFF. DNA for the CDR3: TGTGCCAGCAGACAGACAGAGAACACTGAAGCTTTCTTT.